This T cell receptor (beta chain) was captured by sequencing in a study of cytotoxic CD8 clonotypes in ibrutinib-treated CLL. This table comes from immunoSEQ multiplex PCR, and its TCRdb copy is limited to in-frame clones, with some not included. The sample has tens of thousands of clones, 85% to 90% seen once. CDR3 length: 13 amino acids. V lost 7 bases and J lost 3, with 13 bases in between. Germline V lookup: CDR1 MNHNY, CDR2 SVGAGI (reference sequence). This chain links TRBV6-6 with TRBJ2-7; D is perhaps TRBD2 (6 bases). This TCR was recovered from a human donor with chronic lymphocytic leukemia. This sample comprised PBMCs, obtained before ibrutinib treatment. This CDR3 reads CASMAGRVYEQYF. CDR3 DNA sequence: TGTGCCAGCATGGCGGGAAGGGTCTACGAGCAGTACTTC.